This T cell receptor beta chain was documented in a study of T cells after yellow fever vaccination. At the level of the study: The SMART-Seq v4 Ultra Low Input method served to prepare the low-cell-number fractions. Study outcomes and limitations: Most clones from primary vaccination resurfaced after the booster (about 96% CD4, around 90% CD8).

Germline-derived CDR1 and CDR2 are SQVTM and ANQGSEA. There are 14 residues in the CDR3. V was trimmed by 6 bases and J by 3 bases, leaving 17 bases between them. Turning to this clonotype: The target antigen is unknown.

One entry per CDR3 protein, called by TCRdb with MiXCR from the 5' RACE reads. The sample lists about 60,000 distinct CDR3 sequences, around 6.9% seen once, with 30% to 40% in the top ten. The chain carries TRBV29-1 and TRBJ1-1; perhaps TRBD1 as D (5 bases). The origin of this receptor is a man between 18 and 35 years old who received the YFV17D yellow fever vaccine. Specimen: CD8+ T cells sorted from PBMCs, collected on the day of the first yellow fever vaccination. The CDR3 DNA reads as TGCAGCGTAGGTTGGGACGGGGAATACACTGAAGCTTTCTTT. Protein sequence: CSVGWDGEYTEAFF.